One T cell receptor (beta chain) is described in this entry. The data derive from a study of blood T cell repertoires in COVID-19. Study context: T cells, B-cell-depleted T cells, or PBMCs provided the cDNA or gDNA that served as material.

Sequencing was performed with immunoSEQ multiplex PCR; in TCRdb, only in-frame clones are kept and a portion is missing. There are hundreds of thousands of clones in the sample; approximately 89% occur only once, and about 9.4% lies in the top ten. The germline V gene has CDR1 GTSNPN and CDR2 SVGIG (reference sequence). Trimming took off 1 base at V and 0 bases at J, with 12 bases between the two ends. The length of the CDR3 is 15 residues. Followed over time, Seattle patients had been enrolled while infection was active. V usage is TRBV30 and J usage is TRBJ1-2; no clear D gene. Sample: peripheral blood. The TCR comes from a woman in her sixties or seventies with COVID-19, enrolled during active disease. CDR3 region: CAWSAARVANYGYTF. In DNA, the CDR3 is TGTGCCTGGAGTGCTGCGCGAGTAGCTAACTATGGCTACACCTTC.